This T cell receptor beta chain was profiled in a study of cytomegalovirus exposure and HLA in healthy donors. In the case of this clone: The antigen remains unidentified.

Broader study findings: Owing to their indistinguishability, certain V segments, notably TRBV6-2 and TRBV6-3, were excluded. Accurate predictions that matched the HLA-A and HLA-B alleles of most subjects were reportedly made from TCR beta sequences.

The PCR employed 60 Vbeta primers together with 13 Jbeta primers. In the authors' methods: Per a later analysis, the number of unique TCR beta chains was 75 million to 90 million, of which about 11 million were shared. Profiling relied on immunoSEQ multiplex PCR, and the TCRdb table lists in-frame clones only, not all of them. D and trimming come from the DNA, and the V and J calls and clone size come from that table. The repertoire consists of about 150,000 clones, with 70% to 90% occurring once and the leading ten covering 5.6%. This CDR3 comprises 11 residues. V dropped 0 bases and J dropped 5 bases, with 4 bases sitting between them. Germline V lookup: CDR1 DFQATT, CDR2 SNEGSKA (reference sequence).

The chain joins TRBV20-1 to TRBJ2-5; no firm D call. The sample taken for sequencing was PBMCs. This receptor was identified in a middle-aged woman in good health and CMV-seropositive. CDR3 region: CSARDLETQYF. The CDR3 coding sequence is TGCAGTGCTAGAGATCTGGAGACCCAGTACTTC.